These 15 T cell receptor beta chains were all obtained from the same sample, sequenced in a study of T cells in Graves' hyperthyroidism and ophthalmopathy. What was amplified from RNA transcripts were TCR beta CDR3 regions. The study used the HTBI primer set for a first-round RT-PCR of the TCR CDR3. TCRdb analysed the multiplex PCR reads with MiXCR anew, one entry per CDR3 protein. The data show 750,000 to 950,000 distinct CDR3 sequences, with 38% seen just once and about 8.9% held by the top ten. The sequenced sample consisted of blood. The receptors here all came from a man aged 18 to 29 with Graves' hyperthyroidism.

This sequence joins TRBV29-1 and TRBJ1-4, with unresolved D. Trimming shortened V by 4 bases and J by 0 bases, and 15 bases separated the two germline ends. Germline loops: CDR1 SQVTM, CDR2 ANQGSEA. This CDR3 has 16 residues. The CDR3 loop reads CSVAPLSGATNEKLFF. The DNA of the CDR3 is TGCAGCGTTGCCCCGCTCTCTGGGGCAACTAATGAAAAACTGTTTTTT.

The CDR3 DNA sequence: TGTGCCAGCAGTTTTGGGATTTTTTACGAGCAGTACTTC. Its translation is CASSFGIFYEQYF. This chain connects TRBV5-6 to TRBJ2-7; D remains ambiguous. The CDR3 runs to 13 residues. V lost 5 bases, J lost 4 bases, and 13 bases lay in between. CDR1 and CDR2 from the germline V gene are SGHDT and YYEEEE.

This clonotype was counted ten times or more. This chain's CDR3 is CASSESVGANVLTF. DNA for the CDR3: TGTGCCAGCAGTGAATCCGTAGGGGCCAACGTCCTGACTTTC. V is TRBV25-1 and J is TRBJ2-6, with D uncertain. V shed 1 base and J shed 4 bases, with 5 bases lying between them. The CDR3 sequence is 14 residues long. In germline, CDR1 is MGHDK, CDR2 SYGVNS.

This clonotype was picked up a small number of times. The chain uses TRBV4-3 and TRBJ2-7; D uncertain. Looked up from germline, CDR1 is LGHNA and CDR2 is YSLEER. The length of the CDR3 is 13 residues. Trimming stripped 4 bases from V and 6 bases from J, with 13 bases between. In nucleotides, the CDR3 is TGCGCCAGCAGCCCGGGCGTAGATGGCGAGCAGTACTTC. Translating gives CASSPGVDGEQYF.

The rearrangement links TRBV4-1 to TRBJ1-2; perhaps TRBD1 as D (5 bases). The germline CDR1 and CDR2 sequences are MGHRA and YSYEKL. Trimming stripped 3 bases from V and 7 bases from J, with 18 bases between. This CDR3 contains 15 residues. The DNA for the CDR3 is TGCGCCAGCAGCCACCAAGTGGGACCCACCACTGGCTACACCTTC. The encoded protein is CASSHQVGPTTGYTF.

This chain connects TRBV5-1 to TRBJ1-1; a possible D gene is TRBD1 (5 bases). Trimming pared 0 bases from V and 0 bases from J, leaving 18 bases between. The V gene's germline CDR1 is SGHRS and CDR2 YFSETQ. The CDR3 spans 18 residues. The CDR3 region is CASSLERGLRGLNTEAFF. As DNA, the CDR3 is TGCGCCAGCAGCTTGGAAAGGGGTCTTAGGGGTCTGAACACTGAAGCTTTCTTT.

This clonotype showed up just a few times. J is TRBJ1-5 and V is TRBV4-1; D is unresolved. The CDR3 sequence is 13 residues long. V lost 4 bases to trimming and J lost 6 bases, with 10 bases between them. CDR1 MGHRA and CDR2 YSYEKL come from the germline V gene. The CDR3 region has the DNA TGCGCCAGCAGCCTTCAGTTGAGTCAGCCCCAGCATTTT. It specifies CASSLQLSQPQHF.

This clonotype occurred many times. This chain uses TRBV20-1 with TRBJ2-2; D not resolved. CDR3 length equals 12 residues. Germline CDR1 DFQATT, CDR2 SNEGSKA (reference sequence). The V end was cut by 5 bases, the J end by 5 bases, with 9 bases between. This CDR3 is CSASRATGELFF. CDR3 sequence (DNA): TGCAGTGCTTCCCGCGCGACCGGGGAGCTGTTTTTT.

The gene calls are TRBV7-9 and TRBJ2-2; D is perhaps TRBD2 (6 bases). Trimming left V 5 bases short and J 5 bases short, with 18 bases between. Germline V gene sequence: CDR1 SEHNR, CDR2 FQNEAQ (reference sequence). This CDR3 comprises 16 residues. The CDR3 loop reads CASSRGGVAGTGELFF. In DNA form, the CDR3 reads TGTGCCAGCAGCCGCGGCGGAGTGGCGGGGACCGGGGAGCTGTTTTTT.

CDR3 amino acids: CASSLWGGGANVLTF. The DNA for the CDR3 is TGTGCCAGCAGCCTCTGGGGTGGTGGGGCCAACGTCCTGACTTTC. The chain is built from TRBV7-3 and TRBJ2-6, with D unclear. The CDR3 runs 15 residues. The V and J ends lost 5 bases and 3 bases respectively, with 11 bases between them. Per the germline V gene, CDR1 is SGHTA and CDR2 is FQGTGA.

This clonotype was observed a handful of times. The chain links TRBV6-1 to TRBJ2-7, with TRBD1 as a possible D gene (6 bases). The CDR3 loop spans 14 amino acids. The V gene lost 5 bases and the J gene lost 6 bases, with 17 bases spanning the gap. Germline V gene data show CDR1 as MNHNS and CDR2 as SASEGT. CDR3 loop: CASSYVQGGSEQYF. The CDR3 DNA follows: TGTGCCAGCAGTTACGTACAGGGTGGGAGCGAGCAGTACTTC.

This clonotype was counted a few times. The chain recombines TRBV5-1 with TRBJ1-4, with a tentative D call TRBD1 (6 bases). Germline CDR1 reads SGHRS; CDR2 reads YFSETQ. CDR3 size: 14 residues. V was pared by 4 bases and J by 3 bases, with 10 bases between. CDR3 bases: TGCGCCAGCAGCCCGCGGACAGCTAATGAAAAACTGTTTTTT. It yields the protein CASSPRTANEKLFF.

The CDR3: CSVEVGDGIKYNEQFF. The CDR3 DNA is TGCAGCGTTGAAGTAGGAGACGGGATAAAATACAATGAGCAGTTCTTC. The chain has TRBV29-1 and TRBJ2-7, with a tentative D call TRBD2 (5 bases). The end of the DNA aligns better with TRBJ2-1, so the J call may be wrong. The CDR3 has 16 amino acids. Germline-derived CDR1 and CDR2 are SQVTM and ANQGSEA.

The chain employs TRBV5-1 and TRBJ1-1; TRBD1 might be the D (5 bases). V lost 2 bases and J 1 base, leaving 12 bases between the germline ends. Germline assignment: CDR1 SGHRS and CDR2 YFSETQ. CDR3 size: 15 residues. The CDR3 DNA is TGCGCCAGCAGCTTTGAAGACAGAAGGAACACTGAAGCTTTCTTT. Protein product: CASSFEDRRNTEAFF.

To note about this clonotype: Likely a read error: the CDR3 ends without its conserved phenylalanine or tryptophan. The gene calls are TRBV25-1 and TRBJ1-2; 11 bases fit TRBD1. The V segment lost 3 bases and the J segment 8 bases; nucleotides outside the gene matches: 14. CDR1 MGHDK and CDR2 SYGVNS come from the germline V gene. The CDR3 consists of 17 residues. The CDR3 sequence: CASSDSMPGQGEGGYTL. CDR3 nucleotide sequence: TGTGCCAGCAGTGATTCTATGCCGGGACAGGGGGAGGGCGGCTACACCCTC.